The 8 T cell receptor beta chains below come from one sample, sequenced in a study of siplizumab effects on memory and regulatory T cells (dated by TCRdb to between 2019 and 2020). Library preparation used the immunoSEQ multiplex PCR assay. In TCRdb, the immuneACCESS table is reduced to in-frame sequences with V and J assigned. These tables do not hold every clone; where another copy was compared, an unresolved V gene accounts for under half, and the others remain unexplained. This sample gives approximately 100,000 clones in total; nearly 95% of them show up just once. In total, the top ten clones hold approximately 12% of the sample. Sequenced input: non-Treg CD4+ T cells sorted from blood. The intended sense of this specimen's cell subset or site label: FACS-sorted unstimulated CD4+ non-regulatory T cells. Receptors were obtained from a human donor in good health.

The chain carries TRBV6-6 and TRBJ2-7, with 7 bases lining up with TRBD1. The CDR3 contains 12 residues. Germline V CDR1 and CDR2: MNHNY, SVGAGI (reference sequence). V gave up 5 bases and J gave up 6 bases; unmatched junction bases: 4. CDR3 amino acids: CASSRQGREQYF. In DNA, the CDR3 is TGTGCCAGCAGTAGACAGGGTCGCGAGCAGTACTTC.

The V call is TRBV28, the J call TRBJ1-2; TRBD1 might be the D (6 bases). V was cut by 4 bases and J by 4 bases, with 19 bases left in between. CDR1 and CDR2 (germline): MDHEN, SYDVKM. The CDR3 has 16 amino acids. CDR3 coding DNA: TGTGCCAGCAGTTCAGGGGTCCCCCCTACCACCTATGGCTACACCTTC. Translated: CASSSGVPPTTYGYTF.

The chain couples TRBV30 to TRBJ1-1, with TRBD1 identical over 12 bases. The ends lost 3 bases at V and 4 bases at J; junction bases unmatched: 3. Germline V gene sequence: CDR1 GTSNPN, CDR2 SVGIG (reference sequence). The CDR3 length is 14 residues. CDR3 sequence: CAWRGQGARTEAFF. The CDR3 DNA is TGTGCCTGGAGGGGACAGGGGGCGCGCACTGAAGCTTTCTTT.

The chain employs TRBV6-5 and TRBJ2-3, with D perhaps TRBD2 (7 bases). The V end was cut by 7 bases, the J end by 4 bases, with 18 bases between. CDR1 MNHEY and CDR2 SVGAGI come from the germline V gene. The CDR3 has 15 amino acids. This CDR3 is CASNKGGAHPDTQYF. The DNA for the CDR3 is TGTGCCAGCAACAAAGGGGGGGCGCATCCAGATACGCAGTATTTT.

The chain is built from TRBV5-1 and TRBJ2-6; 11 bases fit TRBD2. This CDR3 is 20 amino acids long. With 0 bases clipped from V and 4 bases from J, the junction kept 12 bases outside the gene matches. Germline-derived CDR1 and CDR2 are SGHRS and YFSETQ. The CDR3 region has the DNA TGCGCCAGCAGCTTGGTGGTAGCGGGAGGGGCAAGCTCCGGGGCCAACGTCCTGACTTTC. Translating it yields CASSLVVAGGASSGANVLTF.

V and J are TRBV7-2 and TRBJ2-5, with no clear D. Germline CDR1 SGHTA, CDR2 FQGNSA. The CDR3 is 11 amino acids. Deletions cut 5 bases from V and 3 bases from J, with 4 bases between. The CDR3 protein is CASSAEETQYF. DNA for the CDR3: TGTGCCAGCAGCGCAGAAGAGACCCAGTACTTC.

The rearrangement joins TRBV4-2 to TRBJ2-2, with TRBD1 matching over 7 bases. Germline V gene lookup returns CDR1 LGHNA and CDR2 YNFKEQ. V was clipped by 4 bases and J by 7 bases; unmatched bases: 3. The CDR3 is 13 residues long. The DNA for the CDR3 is TGTGCCAGCAGCCCCGGACAGGACGGGGAGCTGTTTTTT. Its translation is CASSPGQDGELFF.

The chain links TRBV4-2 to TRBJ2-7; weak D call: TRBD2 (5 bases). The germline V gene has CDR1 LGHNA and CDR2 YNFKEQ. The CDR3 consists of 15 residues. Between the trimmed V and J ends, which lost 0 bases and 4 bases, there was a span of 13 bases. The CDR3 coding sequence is TGTGCCAGCAGCCAAGAGAGATCACGGGGTTACGAGCAGTACTTC. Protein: CASSQERSRGYEQYF.